This paragraph covers one T cell receptor (beta chain) sequence. Per the study methods: In the immunoSEQ data, sequences were junction-only and lacked quality scores, so filtering differed. Profiled with immunoSEQ multiplex PCR; TCRdb holds only in-frame clones, not every one. D and trimming come from the DNA, and the V and J calls and clone size come from that table. Among about 1 million clones, 75% were seen once, and the ten largest hold approximately 1.5%. This record comes from a study of shared clonotypes between healthy human individuals. Germline CDR1 is KGHSH and CDR2 is LQKENI. The CDR3 runs to 19 residues. V was clipped by 2 bases and J by 2 bases; unmatched bases: 11.

The receptor was derived from a man aged 18 to 29 in good health. Sequenced input: memory CD4+ T cells sorted from blood. Subset meaning: CD45RA-negative fraction. The rearrangement uses TRBV18 and TRBJ2-6; the match to TRBD1 covers 8 bases. The CDR3 DNA follows: TGTGCCAGCTCACCAGAATTACAGGGGGGTCTTGCTGGGGCCAACGTCCTGACTTTC. Amino acid sequence: CASSPELQGGLAGANVLTF.